The 3 T cell receptor beta chains listed next were all sequenced from one sample in a study of identical twins. Using its own MiXCR run on the 5' RACE reads, TCRdb lists one record per CDR3 protein. Of under 450,000 distinct CDR3 sequences listed, approximately 17% are singletons. The material sequenced was naive T cells sorted from blood. These receptor sequences come from a man in his fifties in good health.

CDR3 nucleotides: TGTGCCAGCAGCGCCGGGACAGGGGATTCACCCCTCCACTTT. Encoded protein: CASSAGTGDSPLHF. This chain uses TRBV9 with TRBJ1-6; 10 nucleotides agree with TRBD1. The CDR3 has 14 residues. The V segment lost 3 bases and the J segment 8 bases; nucleotides outside the gene matches: 2. Germline CDR1 is SGDLS and CDR2 is YYNGEE.

This clonotype was found a few times. The chain uses TRBV7-8 and TRBJ2-6; possibly TRBD2 for D (6 bases). The CDR3 runs to 18 residues. Between the trimmed V and J ends, which lost 3 bases and 0 bases, there was a span of 15 bases. Germline V gene data show CDR1 as SGHVS and CDR2 as FQNEAQ. The DNA of the CDR3 is TGTGCCAGCAGCTTCGCGGGGATAACGATCTCTGGGGCCAACGTCCTGACTTTC. Amino acid sequence: CASSFAGITISGANVLTF.

This clonotype was observed a few times. The chain recombines TRBV11-2 with TRBJ2-7; 9 bases are a match to TRBD2. The CDR3 length is 18 residues. The J segment lost 0 bases and the V segment lost 4 bases, leaving 13 bases of the junction unmatched. Germline CDR1 and CDR2: SGHAT and FQNNGV. The CDR3 region has the DNA TGTGCCAGCAGCTCCTTGAGACTAGCGGTGGGGAGCTCCTACGAGCAGTACTTC. Its protein is CASSSLRLAVGSSYEQYF.